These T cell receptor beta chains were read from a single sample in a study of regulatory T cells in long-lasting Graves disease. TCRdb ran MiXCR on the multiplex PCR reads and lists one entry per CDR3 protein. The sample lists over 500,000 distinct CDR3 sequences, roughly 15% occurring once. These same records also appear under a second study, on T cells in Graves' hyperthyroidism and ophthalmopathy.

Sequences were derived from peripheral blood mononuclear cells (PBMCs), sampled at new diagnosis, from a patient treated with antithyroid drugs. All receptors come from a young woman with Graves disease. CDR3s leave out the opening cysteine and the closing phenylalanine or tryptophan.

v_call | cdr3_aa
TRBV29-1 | SVRPTTGARETQY
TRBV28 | ASVFMGLAGASAHEQF
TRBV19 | ASSIDGRPYSGANVLT
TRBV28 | ASTAAWDKPYEQY
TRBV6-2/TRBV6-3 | ASSYRDRLGYT
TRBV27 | ASSLSKGGISYEQY
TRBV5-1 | ASSLAPDPTYGYT
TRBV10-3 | AITLTGENTEAF
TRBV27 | ASSPNRGLGGTEAF
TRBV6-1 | ASSGMGDSPLH
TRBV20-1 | SAEGPAKNIQY
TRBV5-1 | ASSLMPGTGEAF